This T cell receptor (beta chain) stems from a study of T cell changes during pregnancy in multiple sclerosis. This CDR3 is 15 amino acids long. V dropped 4 bases and J dropped 6; count of bases not matched to a gene: 7. Germline V gene data show CDR1 as SGHNT and CDR2 as YYREEE (reference sequence). The method was immunoSEQ multiplex PCR; TCRdb's version includes in-frame clones alone and lacks a portion of them. The sample records roughly 49,000 clones, 80% to 95% being singletons. The chain recombines TRBV5-4 with TRBJ2-2, with 9 bases aligning to TRBD1. The sample was CD4+ T cells from peripheral blood mononuclear cells, taken in the second trimester of pregnancy. The sequence was obtained from a female donor with multiple sclerosis, enrolled in a pregnancy study. The CDR3 reads CASSRVQGAAGELFF. Written as DNA, the CDR3 is TGTGCCAGCAGCCGCGTACAGGGGGCCGCCGGGGAGCTGTTTTTT.